These 3 T cell receptor beta chains share one sample of origin, sequenced in a study of blood T cell repertoires in COVID-19. Produced via immunoSEQ multiplex PCR; TCRdb's table is partial and in-frame only. There are 250,000 or so clones in the sample; 80% to 90% occur only once, and 4% to 5% lies in the top ten. What was sequenced was peripheral blood. The receptors stem from a woman aged 40-49 years who had recovered from COVID-19.

J is TRBJ1-2 and V is TRBV7-9; D uncertain. Trimming removed 10 bases at V and 4 bases at J, with 16 bases between. Germline CDR1 and CDR2: SEHNR and FQNEAQ (reference sequence). The CDR3 spans 13 residues. The CDR3 sequence is CATLMSRPYGYTF. The CDR3 bases are TGTGCCACCCTTATGAGCCGCCCCTATGGCTACACCTTC.

The chain joins TRBV27 to TRBJ2-4; 7 bases align to TRBD1. Germline V lookup: CDR1 MNHEY, CDR2 SMNVEV (reference sequence). V was clipped by 8 bases and J by 9 bases; unmatched bases: 7. The CDR3 is made up of 12 amino acids. CDR3 sequence: CASAQGESIQYF. CDR3 nucleotide sequence: TGTGCCAGCGCCCAGGGGGAAAGCATTCAGTACTTC.

This clone appeared a single time. The chain carries TRBV3-1 (or the pseudogene TRBV3-2) and TRBJ2-2, with TRBD1 as a possible D gene (6 bases). The germline V and J ends were trimmed by 2 bases and 7 bases, with 11 bases remaining between them. The V gene's germline CDR1 is LGHDT and CDR2 YNNKEL (reference sequence). This CDR3 has 14 residues. CDR3 nucleotide sequence: TGTGCCAGCAGCCAACGACAGGTGCTCGGGGAGCTGTTTTTT. Its translation: CASSQRQVLGELFF.